This TCR beta chain was recovered during a study of low-dose radiotherapy and immunotherapy resistance in tumors. Study-wide context: Cyclophosphamide infusions of 200 mg/m2 came every two weeks, one day before radiation-immunotherapy.

CDR3 length: 13 amino acids. V trimming: 3 bases; J trimming: 4 bases; junction bases outside the gene matches: 5. Germline CDR1 and CDR2: SQVTM and ANQGSEA. TRAV- and TRBV-specific primers primed first-strand cDNA, covering alpha and beta chains. It was with a constant-region primer and a V-primer adapter that TCRs were amplified over around 18 PCR cycles. After the mRNA was isolated, it was amplified using in vitro transcription. TCRdb redid the calling of the reads with MiXCR, one entry per CDR3 protein. Among fewer than 8,000 distinct CDR3 sequences listed, 60% to 75% were seen once. This sequence originates from a human donor with advanced metastatic prostate, ovarian, gallbladder or colorectal cancer (not recorded which). This table probably holds off-target reads from a library built for another chain. The chain links TRBV29-1 to TRBJ1-1; 7 nucleotides line up with TRBD1. The CDR3 nucleotides read TGCAGCGTTGATGAGGCAGGGGGCACTGAAGCTTTCTTT. Amino acids: CSVDEAGGTEAFF.